Described below is a single T cell receptor beta chain sequence and its context. It has no known antigen specificity. The junction shows a germline mismatch at one end, possibly a read error. Spanning cysteine to phenylalanine, the CDR3 consists of 14 amino acids. Only the CDR3 DNA is retained, 42 bases long and in frame from the first base. CDR1 SQVTM and CDR2 ANQGSEA are derived from the germline V gene. Starting from around 520 ng total RNA, TCRbeta-specific cDNA was produced by reverse transcription with a constant-region primer and ProtoScript II reverse transcriptase. TCRbeta libraries were built with three nested multiplex PCR rounds, a slightly modified ARM-PCR procedure. Each of the first two PCR rounds ran for around 10 cycles using multiplex TRBV1-TRBV30 forward primers together with a Cbeta reverse primer. Sample barcodes and Illumina adapters were attached in a final 25-cycle PCR using Deep VentR polymerase. Before sequencing, amplicons between 200 and 500 bp were purified from gel using a QIAquick gel extraction kit. An Illumina HiSeq 2500 was used to sequence the TCRbeta amplicons, generating 250-bp paired-end reads. In the paper's pipeline: Reads were quality-trimmed with Trimmomatic v0.33, and paired reads were merged with FLASH v1.2.11 to recover full CDR3 sequences. V, D and J germline segments were assigned to the rearranged TCRbeta sequences by MiGEC v1.2.1b. Clonotype statistics and Shannon-Wiener diversity indices were calculated with VDJtools v1.0.0. Except for diversity analysis, only the 250 most abundant clonotypes of each sample were used in subsequent analyses to reduce sampling bias. TCRdb cleaned the public reads at Q25 with fastp, built clones with MiXCR and kept in-frame beta chains. Every entry covers one CDR3 protein and lists the most common genes and DNA from its rows. TCRdb's processing, not the study's, gives the V and J calls here. The sample contains tens of thousands of distinct CDR3 sequences, 73% of them found a single time. The ten largest clones take up over 15% of the sample.

The sample is drawn from a study of tumor-infiltrating lymphocytes in primary liver carcinoma (dated 2017 in TCRdb). For the wider study: The five patients, three men and two women aged 30 to 69 years, had hepatocellular carcinoma (four) or combined HCC and intrahepatic cholangiocarcinoma (one). The five patients had tumors staged T1-T3 N0M0, with maximum diameters ranging from 4.2 to 10 cm. A total of roughly 35 specimens from 5 patients went through TCRbeta repertoire sequencing, namely 25 tumor regions, 5 adjacent noncancerous liver tissues and 5 peripheral blood samples. Across five regions of each liver tumor, along with adjacent normal tissue and blood, the study brought together TCRbeta repertoire sequencing, expression microarrays and whole-exome sequencing. To link TCRbeta repertoire diversity to the local molecular phenotype, the 20 to 25 tumor region samples were profiled with Agilent mRNA microarrays. Roughly 3.65 to 7.13 million productive TCRbeta reads were obtained per sample, and no significant difference in read depth was found between tissue types. High reproducibility was observed for the technical replicate repertoires, with mean shared-clone rates about 0.92 and correlation coefficients above 0.95.

Total RNA and DNA were co-extracted from 20-30 mg of bulk tissue with the AllPrep DNA/RNA mini kit, without cell sorting. Between November 2015 and early 2016, several patients in China with histopathologically diagnosed primary liver carcinoma had surgical resection. At the time of sampling, the patients had chronic HBV infection and had not received any treatment. Each tumor was sampled at five spatially separated regions: the superior, inferior, left-lateral and right-lateral poles and the tumor centre. Histology showed that every tumor sample contained more than 85% viable tumor cells. Fresh tumor and adjacent tissue pieces were bisected, with one half stored in RNAlater at -80 degrees C and the other half sent for histology. Beyond this particular receptor, the publication reports: Because only the TCR beta chain was sequenced and unpaired alpha chains were not captured, true repertoire diversity is likely underestimated. Pairs of tumor regions showed greater repertoire overlap (mean roughly 35%) than tumor-adjacent pairs (approximately 17%) or tumor-blood pairs (approximately 15%), which is consistent with antigen-driven expansion. Since the samples were bulk and unsorted, there was no way to compare CD4+ and CD8+ T cell repertoires. Only about 7-25% of top clones were found in all five regions of a tumor, suggesting spatial heterogeneity of tumor-infiltrating T cells. With just 4 to 6 patients in the study, the authors point out that the findings should be validated in a larger study. The top 250 clones accounted for a significantly greater share of the repertoire in tumors than in blood (p = 0.039).

The TCR sequence derives from a man aged 35-49 years with primary liver carcinoma and hepatitis B virus infection. Sequencing was carried out using liver tumor tissue from sampling region 2. The intended sense of this specimen's cell subset or site label: tumor region T2, inferior pole. This chain joins TRBV29-1 to TRBJ1-1; no D segment can be confidently identified. The bases read TGCAGCATTGAACGACTAGACCGATACACTGAGGCTTTCTTT. The resulting protein is CSIERLDRYTEAFF.